This TCR beta chain was identified during a study of T cell responses to AZD1222 COVID-19 vaccine. Looked up from germline, CDR1 is SGHDT and CDR2 is YYEEEE. The CDR3 spans 14 residues. Trimming stripped 0 bases from V and 0 bases from J, with 5 bases between. Clones were sequenced by immunoSEQ multiplex PCR, and TCRdb holds only the in-frame ones, with some missing. The sample records approximately 150,000 clones, approximately 91% being singletons. Points from the study as a whole: Spike regions recognized by vaccine-associated CD4 TCRs spanned the protein, led by 160-218 and 743-854. Spike-specific TCR breadth and depth rose after two AZD1222 doses.

A remark on this clone: Its antigen is unknown.

This chain links TRBV5-6 with TRBJ2-3; D uncertain. The sample consisted of peripheral blood, taken 28 days after the second AZD1222 dose. The receptor was isolated from an adult who received the AZD1222 COVID-19 vaccine. CDR3 DNA: TGTGCCAGCAGCTTGGGGCATAGCACAGATACGCAGTATTTT. As protein: CASSLGHSTDTQYF.